The T cell receptor (beta chain) under discussion was sequenced for a study of blood T cell repertoires in COVID-19. Study information: The analysed material was cDNA or gDNA that came from T cells, B-cell-depleted T cells, or PBMCs.

In germline, CDR1 is SGDLS, CDR2 YYNGEE. CDR3 length: 15 residues. Trimming took off 4 bases at V and 3 bases at J, with 16 bases between the two ends. Only in-frame clones appear in the TCRdb table, and some are missing; sequencing was by immunoSEQ multiplex PCR. Here the sample spans 170,000 or so clones, around nine tenths being singletons. This TCR came from a woman under 30 who had recovered from COVID-19. The chain links TRBV9 to TRBJ1-2; a weak D match, TRBD1 (6 bases). The sample consisted of peripheral blood. DNA for the CDR3: TGTGCCAGCAGCCCAGGGGATCTCATTGACTATGGCTACACCTTC. Translated: CASSPGDLIDYGYTF.